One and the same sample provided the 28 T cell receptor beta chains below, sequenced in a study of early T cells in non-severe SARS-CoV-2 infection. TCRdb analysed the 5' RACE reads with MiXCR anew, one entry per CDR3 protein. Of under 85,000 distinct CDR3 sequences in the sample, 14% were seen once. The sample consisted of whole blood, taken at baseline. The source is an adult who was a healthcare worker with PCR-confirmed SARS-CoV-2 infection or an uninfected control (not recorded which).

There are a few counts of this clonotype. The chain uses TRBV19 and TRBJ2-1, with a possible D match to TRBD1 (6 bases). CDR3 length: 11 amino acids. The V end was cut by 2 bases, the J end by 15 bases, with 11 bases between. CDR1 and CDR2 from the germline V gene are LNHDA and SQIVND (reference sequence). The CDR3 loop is CASSIRQVPFF. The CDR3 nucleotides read TGTGCCAGTAGTATACGACAGGTTCCGTTCTTC.

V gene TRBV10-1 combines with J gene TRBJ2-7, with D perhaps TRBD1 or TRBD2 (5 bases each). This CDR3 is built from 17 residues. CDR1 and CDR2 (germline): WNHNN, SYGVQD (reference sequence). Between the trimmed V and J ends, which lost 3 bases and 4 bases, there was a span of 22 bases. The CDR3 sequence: CASSEPGTKTGSYEQYF. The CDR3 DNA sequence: TGCGCCAGCAGTGAACCGGGAACGAAAACAGGTTCTTACGAGCAGTACTTC.

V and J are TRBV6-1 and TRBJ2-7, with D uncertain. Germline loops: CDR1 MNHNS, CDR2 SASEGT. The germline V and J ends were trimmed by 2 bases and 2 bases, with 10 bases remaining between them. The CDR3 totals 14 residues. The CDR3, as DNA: TGTGCCAGCAGTGAATGGCGCCTAGCCTACGAGCAGTACTTC. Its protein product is CASSEWRLAYEQYF.

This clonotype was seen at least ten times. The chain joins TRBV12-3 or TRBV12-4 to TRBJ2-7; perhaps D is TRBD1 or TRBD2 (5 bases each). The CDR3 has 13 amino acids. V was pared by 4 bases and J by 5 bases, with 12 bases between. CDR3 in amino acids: CASSSGSRDEQYF. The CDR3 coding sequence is TGTGCCAGCAGTTCTGGGAGCAGGGACGAGCAGTACTTC.

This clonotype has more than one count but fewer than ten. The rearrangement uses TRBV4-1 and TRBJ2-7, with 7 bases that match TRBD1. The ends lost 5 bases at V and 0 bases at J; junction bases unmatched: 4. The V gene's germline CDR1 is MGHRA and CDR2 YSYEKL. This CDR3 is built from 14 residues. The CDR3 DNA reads TGCGCCAGCAGCGCGACAGGGCCCTCCTACGAGCAGTACTTC. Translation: CASSATGPSYEQYF.

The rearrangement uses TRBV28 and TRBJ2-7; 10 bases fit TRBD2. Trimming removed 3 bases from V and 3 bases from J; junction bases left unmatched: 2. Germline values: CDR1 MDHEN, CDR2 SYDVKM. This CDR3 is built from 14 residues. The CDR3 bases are TGTGCCAGCAGTTTTATAGCGGGAGGCTACGAGCAGTACTTC. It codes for CASSFIAGGYEQYF.

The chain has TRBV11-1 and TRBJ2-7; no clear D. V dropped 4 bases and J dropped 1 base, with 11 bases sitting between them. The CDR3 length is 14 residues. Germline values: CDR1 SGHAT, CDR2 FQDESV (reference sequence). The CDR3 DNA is TGTGCCAGCAGCTCCCGCCCCGGGTCCTACGAGCAGTACTTC. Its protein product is CASSSRPGSYEQYF.

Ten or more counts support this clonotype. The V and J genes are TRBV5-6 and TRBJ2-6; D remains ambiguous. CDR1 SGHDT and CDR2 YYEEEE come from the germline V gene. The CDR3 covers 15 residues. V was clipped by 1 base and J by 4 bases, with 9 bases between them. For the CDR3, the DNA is TGTGCCAGCAGCTTGCCCCGGGCAGGGGCCAACGTCCTGACTTTC. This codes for CASSLPRAGANVLTF.

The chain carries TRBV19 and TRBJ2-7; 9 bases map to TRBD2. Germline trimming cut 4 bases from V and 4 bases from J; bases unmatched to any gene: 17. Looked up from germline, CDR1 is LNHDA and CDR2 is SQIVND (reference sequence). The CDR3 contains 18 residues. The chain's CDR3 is CASSTFSPGLARYYEQYF. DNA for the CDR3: TGTGCCAGTAGTACCTTCTCTCCTGGACTAGCGAGATATTACGAGCAGTACTTC. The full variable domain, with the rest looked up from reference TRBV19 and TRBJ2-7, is DGGITQSPKYLFRKEGQNVTLSCEQNLNHDAMYWYRQDPGQGLRLIYYSQIVNDFQKGDIAEGYSVSREKKESFPLTVTSAQKNPTAFYLCASSTFSPGLARYYEQYFGPGTRLTVT.

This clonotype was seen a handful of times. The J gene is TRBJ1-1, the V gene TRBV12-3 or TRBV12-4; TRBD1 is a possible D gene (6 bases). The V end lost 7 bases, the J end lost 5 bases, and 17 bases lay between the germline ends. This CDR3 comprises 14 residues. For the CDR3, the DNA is TGTGCCAGCACCTGGGGACACGGAGATACTGAAGCTTTCTTT. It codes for CASTWGHGDTEAFF.

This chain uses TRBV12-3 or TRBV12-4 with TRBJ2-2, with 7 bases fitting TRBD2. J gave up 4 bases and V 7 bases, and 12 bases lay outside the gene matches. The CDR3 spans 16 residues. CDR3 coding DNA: TGTGCCAGCACCTTATCCCCCAGCGGGATCACCGGGGAGCTGTTTTTT. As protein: CASTLSPSGITGELFF.

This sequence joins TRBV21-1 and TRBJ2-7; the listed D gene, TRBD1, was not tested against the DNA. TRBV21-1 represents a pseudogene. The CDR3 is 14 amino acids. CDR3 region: CASSRRDSFYEQYF. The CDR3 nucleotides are TGTGCCAGCAGCCGACGGGACAGCTTCTACGAGCAGTACTTC.

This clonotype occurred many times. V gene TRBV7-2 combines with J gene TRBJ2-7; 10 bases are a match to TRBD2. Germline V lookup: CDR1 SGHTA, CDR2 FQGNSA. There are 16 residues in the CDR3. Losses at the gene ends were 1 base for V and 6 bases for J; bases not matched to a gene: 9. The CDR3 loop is CASSLGTSGDGGEQYF. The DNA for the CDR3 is TGTGCCAGCAGCTTAGGGACTAGCGGAGACGGGGGCGAGCAGTACTTC.

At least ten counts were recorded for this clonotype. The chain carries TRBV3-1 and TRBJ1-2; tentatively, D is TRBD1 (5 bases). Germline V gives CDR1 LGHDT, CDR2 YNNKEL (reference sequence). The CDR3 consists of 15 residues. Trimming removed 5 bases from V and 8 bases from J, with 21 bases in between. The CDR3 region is CASSAFLDSSGGYTF. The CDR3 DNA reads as TGTGCCAGCAGCGCATTTCTCGACAGCTCAGGGGGCTACACCTTC.

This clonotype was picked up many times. The CDR3 here is CASSLQRGLWEQYF. In DNA, the CDR3 is TGTGCCAGCAGCTTGCAACGCGGACTATGGGAGCAGTACTTC. V usage is TRBV5-6 and J usage is TRBJ2-7, with D perhaps TRBD2 (6 bases). Germline loops: CDR1 SGHDT, CDR2 YYEEEE. The CDR3 is 14 residues long. With 1 base removed from V and 7 bases from J, the gap between germline ends came to 15 bases.

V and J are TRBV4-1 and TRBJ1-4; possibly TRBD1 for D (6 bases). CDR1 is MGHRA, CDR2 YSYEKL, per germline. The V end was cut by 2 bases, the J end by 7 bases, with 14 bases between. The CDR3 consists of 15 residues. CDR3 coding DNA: TGCGCCAGCAGCCAACTCGGACAGTCTTCTGAAAAACTGTTTTTT. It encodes CASSQLGQSSEKLFF.

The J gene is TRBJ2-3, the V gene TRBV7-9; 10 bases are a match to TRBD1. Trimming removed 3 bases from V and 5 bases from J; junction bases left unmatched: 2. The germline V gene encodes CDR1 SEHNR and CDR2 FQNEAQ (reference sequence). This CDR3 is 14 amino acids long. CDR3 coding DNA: TGTGCCAGCAGCTTGGGACAGGGGTTAGATACGCAGTATTTT. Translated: CASSLGQGLDTQYF.

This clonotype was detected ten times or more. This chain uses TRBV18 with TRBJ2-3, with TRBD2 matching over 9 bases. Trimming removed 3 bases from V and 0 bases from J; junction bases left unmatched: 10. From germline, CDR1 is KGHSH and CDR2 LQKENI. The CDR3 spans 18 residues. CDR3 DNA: TGTGCCAGCTCACCCGTAATAGCGGGAGATTCTAGCACAGATACGCAGTATTTT. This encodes CASSPVIAGDSSTDTQYF.

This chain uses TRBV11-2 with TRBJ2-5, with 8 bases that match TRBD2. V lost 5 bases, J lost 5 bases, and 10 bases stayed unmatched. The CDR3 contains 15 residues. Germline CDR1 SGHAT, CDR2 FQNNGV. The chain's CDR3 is CASSPTGGLGETQYF. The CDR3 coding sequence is TGTGCCAGCAGCCCGACGGGAGGGTTAGGGGAGACCCAGTACTTC.

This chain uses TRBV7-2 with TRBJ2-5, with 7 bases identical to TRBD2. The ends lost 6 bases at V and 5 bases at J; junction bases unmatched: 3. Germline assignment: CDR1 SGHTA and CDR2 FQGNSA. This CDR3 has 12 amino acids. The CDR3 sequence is CASSFGGETQYF. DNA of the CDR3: TGTGCCAGCAGTTTCGGGGGGGAGACCCAGTACTTC.

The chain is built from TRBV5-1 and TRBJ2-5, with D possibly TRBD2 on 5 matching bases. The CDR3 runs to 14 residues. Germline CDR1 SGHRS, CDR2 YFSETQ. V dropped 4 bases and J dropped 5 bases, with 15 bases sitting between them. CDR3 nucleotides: TGCGCCAGCAGCCATAGCGAGGTGCGGGAGACCCAGTACTTC. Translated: CASSHSEVRETQYF.

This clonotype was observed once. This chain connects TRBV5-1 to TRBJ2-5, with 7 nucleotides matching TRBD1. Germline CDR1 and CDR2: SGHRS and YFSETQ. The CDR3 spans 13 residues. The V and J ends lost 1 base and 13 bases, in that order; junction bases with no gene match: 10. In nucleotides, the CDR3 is TGCGCCAGCAGCTTGACAGGGGATGATTTAATGTACTTC. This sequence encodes CASSLTGDDLMYF. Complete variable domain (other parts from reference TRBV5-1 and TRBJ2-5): KAGVTQTPRYLIKTRGQQVTLSCSPISGHRSVSWYQQTPGQGLQFLFEYFSETQRNKGNFPGRFSGRQFSNSRSEMNVSTLELGDSALYLCASSLTGDDLMYFGPGTRLLVL.

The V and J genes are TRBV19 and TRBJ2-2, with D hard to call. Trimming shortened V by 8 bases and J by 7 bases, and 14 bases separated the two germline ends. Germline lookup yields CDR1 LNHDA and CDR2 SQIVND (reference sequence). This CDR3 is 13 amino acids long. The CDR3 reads CASARAVDGELFF. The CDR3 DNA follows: TGTGCCAGTGCCCGGGCCGTCGACGGGGAGCTGTTTTTT.

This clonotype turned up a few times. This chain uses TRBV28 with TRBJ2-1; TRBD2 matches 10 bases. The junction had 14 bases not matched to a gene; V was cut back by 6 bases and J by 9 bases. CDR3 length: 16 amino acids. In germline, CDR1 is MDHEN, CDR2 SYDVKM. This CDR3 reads CASSPPWLAGVAEQFF. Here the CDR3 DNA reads TGTGCCAGCAGCCCCCCGTGGCTAGCGGGAGTAGCTGAGCAGTTCTTC.

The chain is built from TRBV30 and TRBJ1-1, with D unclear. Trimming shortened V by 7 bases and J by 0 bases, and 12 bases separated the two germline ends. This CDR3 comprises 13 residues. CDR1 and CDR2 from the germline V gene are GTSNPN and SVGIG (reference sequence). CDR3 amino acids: CASKGSMNTEAFF. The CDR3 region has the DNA TGTGCCTCGAAGGGCAGTATGAACACTGAAGCTTTCTTT.

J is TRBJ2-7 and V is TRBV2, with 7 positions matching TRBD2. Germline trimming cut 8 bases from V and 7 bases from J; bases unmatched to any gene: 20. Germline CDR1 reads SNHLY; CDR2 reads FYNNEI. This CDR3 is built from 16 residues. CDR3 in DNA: TGTGCCAGCGGATCTAGGGGTGGCGGGAGTCCGAGAGAGCAGTACTTC. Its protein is CASGSRGGGSPREQYF.

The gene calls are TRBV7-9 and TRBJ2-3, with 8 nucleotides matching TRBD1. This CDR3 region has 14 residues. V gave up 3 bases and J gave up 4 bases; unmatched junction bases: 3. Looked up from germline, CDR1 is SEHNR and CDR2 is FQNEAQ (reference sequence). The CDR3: CASSLTGEADTQYF. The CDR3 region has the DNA TGTGCCAGCAGCTTGACAGGGGAGGCAGATACGCAGTATTTT.

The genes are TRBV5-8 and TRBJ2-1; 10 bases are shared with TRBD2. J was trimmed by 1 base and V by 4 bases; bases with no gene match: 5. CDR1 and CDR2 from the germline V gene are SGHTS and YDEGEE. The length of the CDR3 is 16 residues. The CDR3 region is CASSPSGRGSYNEQFF. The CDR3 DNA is TGTGCCAGCAGCCCGAGCGGGAGGGGATCCTACAATGAGCAGTTCTTC. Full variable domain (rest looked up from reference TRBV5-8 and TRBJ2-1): EAGVTQSPTHLIKTRGQQATLRCSPISGHTSVYWYQQALGLGLQFLLWYDEGEERNRGNFPPRFSGRQFPNYSSELNVNALELEDSALYLCASSPSGRGSYNEQFFGPGTRLTVL.